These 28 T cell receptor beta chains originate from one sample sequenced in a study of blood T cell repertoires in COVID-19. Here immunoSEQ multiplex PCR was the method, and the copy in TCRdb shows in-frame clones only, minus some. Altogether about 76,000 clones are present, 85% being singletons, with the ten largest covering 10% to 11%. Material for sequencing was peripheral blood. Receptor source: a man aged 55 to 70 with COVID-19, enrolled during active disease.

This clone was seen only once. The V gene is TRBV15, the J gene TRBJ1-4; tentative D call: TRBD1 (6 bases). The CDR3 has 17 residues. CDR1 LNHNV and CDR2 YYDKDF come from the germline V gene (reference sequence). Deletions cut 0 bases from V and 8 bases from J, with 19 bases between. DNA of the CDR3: TGTGCCACCAGCAGAGATTATTCCGGACAGACTTCAGAAAAACTGTTTTTT. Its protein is CATSRDYSGQTSEKLFF.

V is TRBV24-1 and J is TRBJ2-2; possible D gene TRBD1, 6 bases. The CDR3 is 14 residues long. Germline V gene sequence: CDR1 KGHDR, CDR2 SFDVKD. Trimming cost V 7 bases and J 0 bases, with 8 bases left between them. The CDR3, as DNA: TGTGCCACCAGAAAGGGGGCGAACACCGGGGAGCTGTTTTTT. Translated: CATRKGANTGELFF.

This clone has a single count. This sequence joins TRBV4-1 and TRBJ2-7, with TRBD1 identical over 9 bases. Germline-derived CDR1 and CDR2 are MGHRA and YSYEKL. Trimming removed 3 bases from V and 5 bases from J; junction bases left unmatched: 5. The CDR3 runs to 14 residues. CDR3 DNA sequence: TGCGCCAGCAGCCAGACAGGGGGTATCCACGAGCAGTACTTC. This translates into CASSQTGGIHEQYF.

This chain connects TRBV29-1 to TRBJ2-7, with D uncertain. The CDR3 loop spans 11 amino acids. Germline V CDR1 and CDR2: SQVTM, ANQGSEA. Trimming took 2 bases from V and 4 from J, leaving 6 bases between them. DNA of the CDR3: TGCAGCGTTGAAAACTGGTACGAGCAGTACTTC. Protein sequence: CSVENWYEQYF.

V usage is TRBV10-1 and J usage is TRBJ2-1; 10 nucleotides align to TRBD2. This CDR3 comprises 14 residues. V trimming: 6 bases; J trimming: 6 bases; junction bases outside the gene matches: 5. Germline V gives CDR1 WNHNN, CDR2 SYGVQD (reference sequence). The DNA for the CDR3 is TGCGCCAGCAGCGCCAGACTAGCGGGCAATGAGCAGTTCTTC. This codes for CASSARLAGNEQFF.

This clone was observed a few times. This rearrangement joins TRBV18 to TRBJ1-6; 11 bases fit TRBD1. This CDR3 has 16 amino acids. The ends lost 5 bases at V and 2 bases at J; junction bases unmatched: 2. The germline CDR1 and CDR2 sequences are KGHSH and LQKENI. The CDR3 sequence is CASSSGQGAYNSPLHF. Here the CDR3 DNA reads TGTGCCAGCTCATCGGGACAGGGGGCCTATAATTCACCCCTCCACTTT.

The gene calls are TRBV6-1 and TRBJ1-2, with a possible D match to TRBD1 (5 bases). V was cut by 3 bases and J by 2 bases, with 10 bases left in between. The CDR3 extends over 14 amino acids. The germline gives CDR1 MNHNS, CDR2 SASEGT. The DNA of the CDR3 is TGTGCCAGCAGTGACCCGACAGAGAACTATGGCTACACCTTC. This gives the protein CASSDPTENYGYTF.

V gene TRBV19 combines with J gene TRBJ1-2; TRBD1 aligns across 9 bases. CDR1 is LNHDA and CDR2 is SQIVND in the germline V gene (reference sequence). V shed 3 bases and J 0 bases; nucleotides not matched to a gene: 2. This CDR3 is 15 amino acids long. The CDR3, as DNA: TGTGCCAGTAGTATCGACAGGGGGGCTAACTATGGCTACACCTTC. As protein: CASSIDRGANYGYTF.

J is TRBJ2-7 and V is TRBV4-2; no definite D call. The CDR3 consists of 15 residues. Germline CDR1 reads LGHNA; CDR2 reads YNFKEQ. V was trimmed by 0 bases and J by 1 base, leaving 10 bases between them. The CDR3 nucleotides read TGTGCCAGCAGCCAAGACCAAACAGTATCCTACGAGCAGTACTTC. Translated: CASSQDQTVSYEQYF.

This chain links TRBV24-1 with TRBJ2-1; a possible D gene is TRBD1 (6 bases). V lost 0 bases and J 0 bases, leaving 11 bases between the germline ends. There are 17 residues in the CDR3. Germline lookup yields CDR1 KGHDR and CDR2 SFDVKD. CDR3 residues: CATSDLTGSSSYNEQFF. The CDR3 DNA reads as TGTGCCACCAGTGATTTGACAGGGTCTAGCTCCTACAATGAGCAGTTCTTC.

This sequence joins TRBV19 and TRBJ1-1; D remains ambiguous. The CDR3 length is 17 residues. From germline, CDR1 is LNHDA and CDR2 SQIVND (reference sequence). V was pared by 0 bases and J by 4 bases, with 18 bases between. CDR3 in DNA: TGTGCCAGTAGTATAGATCTTCAGGCGTCATGGGCCACTGAAGCTTTCTTT. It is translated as CASSIDLQASWATEAFF.

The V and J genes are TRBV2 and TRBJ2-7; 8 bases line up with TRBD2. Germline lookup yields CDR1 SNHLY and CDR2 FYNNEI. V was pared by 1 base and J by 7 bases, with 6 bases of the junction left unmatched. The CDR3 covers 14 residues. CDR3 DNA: TGTGCCAGCAGTGAAGAGGCGGGAGGTAGAGAGCAGTACTTC. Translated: CASSEEAGGREQYF.

CDR3 amino acids: CATSDPGTGDINEQFF. The CDR3 coding sequence is TGTGCCACCAGTGACCCAGGGACGGGGGATATCAATGAGCAGTTCTTC. The J gene is TRBJ2-1, the V gene TRBV24-1; D might be TRBD2 (6 bases). CDR1 KGHDR and CDR2 SFDVKD come from the germline V gene. This CDR3 is 16 amino acids long. Trimming stripped 4 bases from V and 6 bases from J, with 18 bases between.

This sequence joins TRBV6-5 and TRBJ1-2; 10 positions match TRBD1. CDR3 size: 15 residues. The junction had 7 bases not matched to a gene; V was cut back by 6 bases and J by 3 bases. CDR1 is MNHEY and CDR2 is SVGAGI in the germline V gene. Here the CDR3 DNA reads TGTGCCAGCAGACAGGGACAGGGGCCCTACTATGGCTACACCTTC. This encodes CASRQGQGPYYGYTF.

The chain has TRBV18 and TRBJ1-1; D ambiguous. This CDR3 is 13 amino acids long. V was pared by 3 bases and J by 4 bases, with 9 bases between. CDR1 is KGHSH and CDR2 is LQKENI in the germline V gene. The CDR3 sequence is CASSPTPVTEAFF. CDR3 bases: TGTGCCAGCTCACCCACTCCGGTCACTGAAGCTTTCTTT.

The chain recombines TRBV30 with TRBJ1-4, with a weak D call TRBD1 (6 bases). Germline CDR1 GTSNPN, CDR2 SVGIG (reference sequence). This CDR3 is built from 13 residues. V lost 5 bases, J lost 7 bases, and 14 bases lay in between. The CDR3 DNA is TGTGCCTGGGATCCAGGGGCGGGTGAAAAACTGTTTTTT. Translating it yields CAWDPGAGEKLFF.

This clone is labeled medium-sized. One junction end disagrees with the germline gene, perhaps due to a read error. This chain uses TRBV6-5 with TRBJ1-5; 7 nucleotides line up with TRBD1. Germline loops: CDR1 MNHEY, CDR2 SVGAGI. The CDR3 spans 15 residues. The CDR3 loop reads CASIYRGDGNQPQHF. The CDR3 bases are TGTGCCAGCATTTACAGGGGTGATGGCAATCAGCCCCAGCATTTT.

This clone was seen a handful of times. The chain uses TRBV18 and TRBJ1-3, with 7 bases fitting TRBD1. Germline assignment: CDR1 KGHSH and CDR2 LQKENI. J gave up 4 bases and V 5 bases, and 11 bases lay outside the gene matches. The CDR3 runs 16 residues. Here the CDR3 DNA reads TGTGCCAGCTCATCGAGCGAACAGGGGTTCGGAAACACCATATATTTT. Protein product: CASSSSEQGFGNTIYF.

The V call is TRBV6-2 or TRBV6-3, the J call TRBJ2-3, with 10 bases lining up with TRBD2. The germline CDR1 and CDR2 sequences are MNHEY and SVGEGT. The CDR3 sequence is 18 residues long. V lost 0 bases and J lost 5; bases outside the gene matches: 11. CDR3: CASSYSGRSGGAGDTQYF. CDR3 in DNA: TGTGCCAGCAGTTACTCTGGGAGGAGCGGGGGGGCTGGAGATACGCAGTATTTT.

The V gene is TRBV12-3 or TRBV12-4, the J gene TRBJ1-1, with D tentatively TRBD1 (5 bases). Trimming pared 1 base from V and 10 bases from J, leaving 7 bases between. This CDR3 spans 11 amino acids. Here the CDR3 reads CASSLEGAAFF. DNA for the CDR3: TGTGCCAGCAGTTTAGAAGGGGCAGCTTTCTTT.

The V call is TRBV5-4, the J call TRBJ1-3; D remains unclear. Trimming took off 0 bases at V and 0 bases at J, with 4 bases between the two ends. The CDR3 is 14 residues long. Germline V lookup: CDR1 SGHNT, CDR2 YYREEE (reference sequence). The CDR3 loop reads CASSLDYSGNTIYF. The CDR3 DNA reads TGTGCCAGCAGCTTGGACTACTCTGGAAACACCATATATTTT.

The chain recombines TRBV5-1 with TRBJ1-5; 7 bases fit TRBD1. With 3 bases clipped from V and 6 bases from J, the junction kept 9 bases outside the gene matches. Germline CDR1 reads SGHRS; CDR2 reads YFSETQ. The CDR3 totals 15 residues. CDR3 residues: CASSSEGQAGQPQHF. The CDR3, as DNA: TGCGCCAGCAGCTCCGAAGGACAGGCAGGTCAGCCCCAGCATTTT.

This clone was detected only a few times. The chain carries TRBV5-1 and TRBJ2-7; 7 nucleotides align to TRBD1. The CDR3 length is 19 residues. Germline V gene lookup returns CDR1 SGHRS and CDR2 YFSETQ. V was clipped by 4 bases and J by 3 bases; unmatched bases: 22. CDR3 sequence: CASSGGLWLTGKLVYEQYF. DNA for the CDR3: TGCGCCAGCAGCGGAGGCCTCTGGTTGACAGGGAAGCTGGTCTACGAGCAGTACTTC.

CDR3 sequence: CASSLRGDGYTF. For the CDR3, the DNA is TGTGCCAGCTCCCTCAGGGGGGATGGCTACACCTTC. V is TRBV6-5 and J is TRBJ1-2; 7 nucleotides match TRBD1. With V trimmed by 8 bases and J by 6 bases, 6 bases remained unmatched. Germline loops: CDR1 MNHEY, CDR2 SVGAGI. The CDR3 contains 12 residues.

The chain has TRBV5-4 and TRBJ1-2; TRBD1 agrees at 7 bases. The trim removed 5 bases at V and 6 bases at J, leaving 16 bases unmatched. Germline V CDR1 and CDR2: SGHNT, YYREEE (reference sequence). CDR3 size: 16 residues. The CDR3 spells CASSLVPGQWGDGYTF. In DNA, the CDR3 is TGTGCCAGCAGTTTAGTCCCGGGACAGTGGGGGGATGGCTACACCTTC.

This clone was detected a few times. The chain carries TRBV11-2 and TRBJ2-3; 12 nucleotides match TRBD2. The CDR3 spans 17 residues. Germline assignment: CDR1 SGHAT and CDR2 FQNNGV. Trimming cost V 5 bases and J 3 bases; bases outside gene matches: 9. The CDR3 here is CASSLLAGGPGTDTQYF. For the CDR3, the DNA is TGTGCCAGCAGCCTGCTAGCGGGAGGGCCTGGGACAGATACGCAGTATTTT.

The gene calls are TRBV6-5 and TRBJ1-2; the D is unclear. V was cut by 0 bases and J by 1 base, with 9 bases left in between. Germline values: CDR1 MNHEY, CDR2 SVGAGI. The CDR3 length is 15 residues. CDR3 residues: CASSYSSGNNYGYTF. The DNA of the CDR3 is TGTGCCAGCAGTTACTCGAGCGGGAATAACTATGGCTACACCTTC.

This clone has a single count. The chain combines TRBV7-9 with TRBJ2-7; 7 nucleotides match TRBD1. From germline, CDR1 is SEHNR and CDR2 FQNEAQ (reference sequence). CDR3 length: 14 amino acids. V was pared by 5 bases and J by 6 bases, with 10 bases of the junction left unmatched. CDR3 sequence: CASSKDYRGSEQYF. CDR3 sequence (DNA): TGTGCCAGCAGCAAGGATTACAGGGGTAGCGAGCAGTACTTC. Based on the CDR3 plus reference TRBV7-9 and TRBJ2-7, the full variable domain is DTGVSQNPRHKITKRGQNVTFRCDPISEHNRLYWYRQTLGQGPEFLTYFQNEAQLEKSRLLSDRFSAERPKGSFSTLEIQRTEQGDSAMYLCASSKDYRGSEQYFGPGTRLTVT.